This TCR beta chain appears in the sequencing data of a study of T cell repertoires in cytomegalovirus infection. Study as a whole: Shared public TCR beta signatures pointed to both CMV infection and a matching HLA type. Findings of the study overall: Carriers of CMV plus the relevant HLA were identified by cumulative public TCR beta family frequency.

With 1 base clipped from V and 10 bases from J, the junction kept 6 bases outside the gene matches. The germline V gene has CDR1 SGHTA and CDR2 FQGNSA. The CDR3 has 14 amino acids. This clonotype was observed many times. Its antigen is unknown. TCRdb itself ran the reads through MiXCR, one entry per CDR3 protein. The sample yields 150,000 to 200,000 distinct CDR3 sequences, roughly 27% seen once. Sequencing was carried out using PBMCs. The TCR sequence derives from a human donor in good health (CMV status not recorded). Some clones in this sample may be carry-over from other donors' samples. J is TRBJ1-4 and V is TRBV7-2; 7 bases fit TRBD1. The CDR3 DNA reads TGTGCCAGCAGCTTAGAATGGGACAGTGGAAAACTGTTTTTT. This sequence encodes CASSLEWDSGKLFF.